The 23 T cell receptor beta chains given below trace back to one sample, sequenced in a study of PD-L1 blockade in urothelial cancer. Method: immunoSEQ multiplex PCR; TCRdb's copy keeps in-frame clones and lacks some. Of 95,000 to 100,000 clones in the sample, 80% to 90% were seen once. Time point noted: pretreatment peripheral blood. Sequenced here: PBMCs, sampled around atezolizumab (anti-PD-L1) treatment. These receptors came from a man between 60 and 75 years old with urothelial cancer.

This clone was seen once. V and J are TRBV28 and TRBJ2-3, with D perhaps TRBD2 (5 bases). The germline CDR1 and CDR2 sequences are MDHEN and SYDVKM. The germline V and J ends were trimmed by 2 bases and 5 bases, with 20 bases remaining between them. The CDR3 is 17 residues long. The CDR3 nucleotides are TGTGCCAGCAGTTTAGTGGTCGGGGTAAATGGTCAAGATACGCAGTATTTT. Translation gives CASSLVVGVNGQDTQYF.

This chain connects TRBV30 to TRBJ1-5; no firm D call. Germline CDR1 is GTSNPN and CDR2 is SVGIG (reference sequence). V was cut by 0 bases and J by 5 bases, with 8 bases left in between. The CDR3 is 13 amino acids. The CDR3, as DNA: TGTGCCTGGAGTGTATCATCGGATCAGCCCCAGCATTTT. Translated, it gives CAWSVSSDQPQHF.

This clone was recorded once. V is TRBV11-1 and J is TRBJ2-1; perhaps TRBD2 as D (6 bases). Trimming cost V 1 base and J 8 bases, with 9 bases left between them. This CDR3 is built from 13 residues. CDR1 and CDR2 from the germline V gene are SGHAT and FQDESV (reference sequence). CDR3 sequence: CASSLEREDEQFF. The CDR3 bases are TGTGCCAGCAGCTTAGAAAGGGAGGATGAGCAGTTCTTC.

The rearrangement joins TRBV10-3 to TRBJ2-7; 7 bases agree with TRBD1. Germline V gives CDR1 ENHRY, CDR2 SYGVKD. The length of the CDR3 is 13 residues. The ends lost 9 bases at V and 6 bases at J; junction bases unmatched: 11. This chain's CDR3 is CAITGEGAAEQYF. Here the CDR3 DNA reads TGTGCCATTACCGGCGAGGGGGCGGCCGAGCAGTACTTC.

The rearrangement uses TRBV9 and TRBJ2-3; perhaps TRBD2 as D (6 bases). Germline V gene sequence: CDR1 SGDLS, CDR2 YYNGEE. Trimming removed 4 bases from V and 0 bases from J, with 9 bases in between. This CDR3 spans 14 amino acids. CDR3 sequence reads: CASSLRGSTDTQYF. The CDR3 coding sequence is TGTGCCAGCAGCCTCCGGGGGAGCACAGATACGCAGTATTTT. Variable domain in full (rest from reference TRBV9 and TRBJ2-3): DSGVTQTPKHLITATGQRVTLRCSPRSGDLSVYWYQQSLDQGLQFLIQYYNGEERAKGNILERFSAQQFPDLHSELNLSSLELGDSALYFCASSLRGSTDTQYFGPGTRLTVL.

The rearrangement uses TRBV2 and TRBJ2-7; D is possibly TRBD1 (5 bases). The ends were cut back, 0 bases at V and 5 bases at J, with 14 bases in the middle. The CDR3 spans 15 residues. CDR1 SNHLY and CDR2 FYNNEI come from the germline V gene. The CDR3 is CASSEAGSGIHEQYF. The CDR3 nucleotides read TGTGCCAGCAGTGAAGCGGGGTCAGGGATCCACGAGCAGTACTTC.

The chain joins TRBV14 to TRBJ2-7; perhaps TRBD1 as D (5 bases). This CDR3 region has 14 residues. Trimming took 1 base from V and 6 from J, leaving 13 bases between them. From germline, CDR1 is SGHDN and CDR2 FVKESK. CDR3 coding DNA: TGTGCCAGCAGCCAAGGCGCCAGGGCGAGCGAGCAGTACTTC. It yields the protein CASSQGARASEQYF.

This sequence joins TRBV28 and TRBJ1-2; 7 bases map to TRBD1. With 2 bases clipped from V and 6 bases from J, the junction kept 6 bases outside the gene matches. CDR1 and CDR2 (germline): MDHEN, SYDVKM. This CDR3 is built from 14 residues. CDR3 loop: CASSLERGQNGYTF. DNA of the CDR3: TGTGCCAGCAGTTTAGAGAGGGGGCAAAATGGCTACACCTTC.

The V gene is TRBV15, the J gene TRBJ1-3; D uncertain. V lost 0 bases and J lost 0, with 9 bases in between. Germline V CDR1 and CDR2: LNHNV, YYDKDF (reference sequence). This CDR3 spans 16 amino acids. The CDR3 bases are TGTGCCACCAGCAGAGATGTCCTGAGCTCTGGAAACACCATATATTTT. Translation gives CATSRDVLSSGNTIYF.

The J gene is TRBJ2-7, the V gene TRBV6-1; 9 bases match TRBD1. The CDR3 runs to 15 residues. Germline loops: CDR1 MNHNS, CDR2 SASEGT. Germline trimming cut 3 bases from V and 4 bases from J; bases unmatched to any gene: 7. The CDR3 nucleotides are TGTGCCAGCAGTGATGTCTCCGGGACAGGGTACGAGCAGTACTTC. Protein product: CASSDVSGTGYEQYF.

V usage is TRBV4-1 and J usage is TRBJ2-3, with 7 bases fitting TRBD1. Germline values: CDR1 MGHRA, CDR2 YSYEKL. This CDR3 spans 15 amino acids. Trimming took 0 bases from V and 3 from J; bases not matched to a gene: 3. In nucleotides, the CDR3 is TGCGCCAGCAGCCAAGAAGACAGGGCAACAGATACGCAGTATTTT. This codes for CASSQEDRATDTQYF.

This rearrangement joins TRBV28 to TRBJ2-7; possible D gene TRBD2, 5 bases. This CDR3 has 15 residues. Trimming took off 2 bases at V and 0 bases at J, with 11 bases between the two ends. CDR1 is MDHEN and CDR2 is SYDVKM in the germline V gene. For the CDR3, the DNA is TGTGCCAGCAGTTTAGGAGAGGGATTCTCCTACGAGCAGTACTTC. Residues: CASSLGEGFSYEQYF. Complete variable domain (other parts from reference TRBV28 and TRBJ2-7): DVKVTQSSRYLVKRTGEKVFLECVQDMDHENMFWYRQDPGLGLRLIYFSYDVKMKEKGDIPEGYSVSREKKERFSLILESASTNQTSMYLCASSLGEGFSYEQYFGPGTRLTVT.

This clone has more than one count but fewer than ten. The chain couples TRBV10-3 to TRBJ2-7; 10 bases align to TRBD2. The junction had 4 bases not matched to a gene; V was cut back by 7 bases and J by 4 bases. CDR1 is ENHRY and CDR2 is SYGVKD in the germline V gene. The CDR3 spans 13 residues. CDR3 sequence (DNA): TGTGCCATCACCCCTAGCGGGAGTTACGAGCAGTACTTC. Protein sequence: CAITPSGSYEQYF.

The chain uses TRBV5-6 and TRBJ1-1; D is uncertain. V lost 2 bases and J lost 1, with 9 bases in between. The germline V gene encodes CDR1 SGHDT and CDR2 YYEEEE. The CDR3 covers 14 residues. The CDR3 region is CASSLVLRNTEAFF. The CDR3 DNA is TGTGCCAGCAGCTTAGTTTTGCGGAACACTGAAGCTTTCTTT.

The rearrangement links TRBV9 to TRBJ1-1, with 8 bases aligning to TRBD1. In germline, CDR1 is SGDLS, CDR2 YYNGEE. After removal of 2 bases from V and 4 bases from J, the junction contained 7 bases not matched to a gene. This CDR3 region has 15 residues. The CDR3 nucleotides read TGTGCCAGCAGCGTTTCAATTGGACAGGGCACTGAAGCTTTCTTT. Its translation: CASSVSIGQGTEAFF.

The CDR3 sequence is CASSLGQGGEKLFF. The CDR3 nucleotides are TGTGCCAGCAGCTTAGGCCAGGGGGGAGAAAAACTGTTTTTT. The chain has TRBV7-2 and TRBJ1-4; 7 bases line up with TRBD1. The CDR3 has 14 amino acids. Trimming at V came to 1 base and at J to 8 bases, leaving 4 bases not matched to a gene. Germline V gene sequence: CDR1 SGHTA, CDR2 FQGNSA. Based on the CDR3 plus reference TRBV7-2 and TRBJ1-4, the full variable domain is GAGVSQSPSNKVTEKGKDVELRCDPISGHTALYWYRQSLGQGLEFLIYFQGNSAPDKSGLPSDRFSAERTGGSVSTLTIQRTQQEDSAVYLCASSLGQGGEKLFFGSGTQLSVL.

This chain joins TRBV4-1 and TRBJ2-5; 7 bases match TRBD1. Per germline, CDR1 MGHRA and CDR2 YSYEKL. V lost 3 bases, J lost 2 bases, and 0 bases stayed unmatched. This CDR3 contains 13 residues. This CDR3 is CASSQGQQETQYF. In DNA, the CDR3 is TGCGCCAGCAGCCAGGGACAGCAAGAGACCCAGTACTTC.

V is TRBV30 and J is TRBJ1-3; TRBD1 might be the D (5 bases). The CDR3 sequence is 16 residues long. V lost 3 bases, J lost 0 bases, and 15 bases lay in between. The germline V gene has CDR1 GTSNPN and CDR2 SVGIG (reference sequence). The CDR3 bases are TGTGCCTGGAGCCGGGGGAAAAGGGCCTCTGGAAACACCATATATTTT. It yields the protein CAWSRGKRASGNTIYF. Drawing the rest from reference TRBV30 and TRBJ1-3, the complete variable domain is SQTIHQWPATLVQPVGSPLSLECTVEGTSNPNLYWYRQAAGRGLQLLFYSVGIGQISSEVPQNLSASRPQDRQFILSSKKLLLSDSGFYLCAWSRGKRASGNTIYFGEGSWLTVV.

The CDR3 loop is CASSLEASRSGNTIYF. The CDR3 bases are TGTGCCAGCAGCTTGGAGGCTAGCAGGTCTGGAAACACCATATATTTT. This chain links TRBV5-4 with TRBJ1-3; no firm D call. With 0 bases removed from V and 1 base from J, the gap between germline ends came to 11 bases. From germline, CDR1 is SGHNT and CDR2 YYREEE (reference sequence). This CDR3 has 16 amino acids.

The rearrangement links TRBV11-3 to TRBJ1-4, with TRBD1 as a possible D gene (5 bases). CDR3 length: 17 residues. Germline loops: CDR1 SGHNT, CDR2 YENEEA. Trimming stripped 0 bases from V and 3 bases from J, with 14 bases between. The CDR3 bases are TGTGCCAGCAGCTTAGATCCCCCGGGGGGGGCTAATGAAAAACTGTTTTTT. Its protein product is CASSLDPPGGANEKLFF.

J is TRBJ1-4 and V is TRBV5-6; perhaps TRBD1 as D (6 bases). This CDR3 has 16 residues. The germline V gene has CDR1 SGHDT and CDR2 YYEEEE. V lost 4 bases to trimming and J lost 3 bases, with 16 bases between them. CDR3: CASSRSTGQSNEKLFF. The CDR3 nucleotides are TGTGCCAGCAGCCGCTCAACAGGGCAATCTAATGAAAAACTGTTTTTT.

V and J are TRBV6-6 and TRBJ2-7; no clear D gene. The CDR3 length is 12 residues. Germline lookup yields CDR1 MNHNY and CDR2 SVGAGI (reference sequence). Trimming took 4 bases from V and 1 from J, leaving 5 bases between them. CDR3 residues: CASSLQSYEQYF. For the CDR3, the DNA is TGTGCCAGCAGTTTACAGTCCTACGAGCAGTACTTC.

The chain uses TRBV5-1 and TRBJ2-7; weak D call: TRBD1 (6 bases). Germline V gene data show CDR1 as SGHRS and CDR2 as YFSETQ. This CDR3 is 12 amino acids long. Trimming pared 4 bases from V and 6 bases from J, leaving 11 bases between. The CDR3 loop reads CASSQGTLEQYF. The CDR3 bases are TGCGCCAGCAGCCAAGGGACACTCGAGCAGTACTTC.